This is a list of T cell receptor beta chains from one sample in a study of T cell responses to AZD1222 COVID-19 vaccine. Only in-frame clones appear in the TCRdb table, and some are missing; sequencing was by immunoSEQ multiplex PCR. Of 150,000 or so clones listed, approximately 90% are singletons. The source material was peripheral blood, sampled after recovery from COVID-19. The receptors shown here come from an adult who had recovered from COVID-19. The CDR3 runs from the conserved cysteine through the conserved F or W. Each record gives: D gene, clone size, J gene, V gene, CDR3 DNA, CDR3 protein. D genes are given only for firm matches. Only part of the rows carry a size: once, few, many, or a class if the clone is expanded.

. . TRBJ2-7 TRBV7-3 TGTGCCAGCAGCTTAAGCGGCCTACCCAGCGAGCAGTACTTC CASSLSGLPSEQYF
. . TRBJ2-7 TRBV29-1 TGCAGCGTTGAATCCTCCTCGTATGAGCAGTACTTC CSVESSSYEQYF
TRBD1 . TRBJ1-1 TRBV11-2 TGTGCCAGCAGCTTTACAGGGGGCACTGAAGCTTTCTTT CASSFTGGTEAFF
. . TRBJ1-4 TRBV4-1 TGCGCCAGCAGCCAAGATTGGAGCGGAGGGTTGTCTGAAAAACTGTTTTTT CASSQDWSGGLSEKLFF
. once TRBJ1-2 TRBV29-1 TGCAGCGTTGAGCAAGGGTTCTATGGCTACACCTTC CSVEQGFYGYTF
. . TRBJ1-1 TRBV28 TGTGCCAGCAGTTTTTCGCCAACACGTTGGGGGCCCCAGAACACTGAAGCTTTCTTT CASSFSPTRWGPQNTEAFF
. . TRBJ2-6 TRBV6-2/TRBV6-3 TGTGCCAGCAGTTACAATGTGCGAAAAGCGAGCTCTGGGGCCAACGTCCTGACTTTC CASSYNVRKASSGANVLTF
TRBD1 . TRBJ1-3 TRBV7-7 TGTGCCAGCAGCCCCGGGACAGGGAGGACTTCTGGAAACACCATATATTTT CASSPGTGRTSGNTIYF
TRBD2 . TRBJ2-7 TRBV6-1 TGTGCCAGCAGTGACCCAAGAGGGCGGGGGGCAGCCTACGAGCAGTACTTC CASSDPRGRGAAYEQYF
. . TRBJ2-7 TRBV10-3 TGTGCCAGCCTGAGCGAAACAGGGACACGGACCTACGAGCAGTACTTC CASLSETGTRTYEQYF
. . TRBJ2-5 TRBV27 TGTGCCAGCAGTTTATCAGTAGCGGATTCCCGAAAGACCCAGTACTTC CASSLSVADSRKTQYF
. . TRBJ2-5 TRBV6-2/TRBV6-3 TGTGCCAGCAGTCGGGGAGATACCCAAGAGACCCAGTACTTC CASSRGDTQETQYF
TRBD2 . TRBJ2-1 TRBV10-1 TGCGCCAGCAGTGAGTCGAAGGCTAGCGGGAGATCTCTGTACAATGAGCAGTTCTTC CASSESKASGRSLYNEQFF
. few TRBJ1-2 TRBV28 TGTGCCAGCAGCAATATGGGGACGGGCCTTTATGCCTATGGCTACACCTTC CASSNMGTGLYAYGYTF
. . TRBJ2-7 TRBV27 TGTGCCAGCAGTTTATCGGCGGACCACTACGAGCAGTACTTC CASSLSADHYEQYF
. . TRBJ1-1 TRBV7-8 TGTGCCAGCAGCTTAGGATTAAGGGGGTTGAACACTGAAGCTTTCTTT CASSLGLRGLNTEAFF
. . TRBJ2-5 TRBV5-1 TGCGCCAGCAGCTTGAGGGGGGGAGGACAAGAGACCCAGTACTTC CASSLRGGGQETQYF
. . TRBJ1-6 TRBV20-1 TGCAGTGCTAGAGACGGATCTACCCTCCACTTT CSARDGSTLHF
. . TRBJ1-4 TRBV6-5 TGTGCCAGCGGGGCTCACACGGGCGAAAAACTGTTTTTT CASGAHTGEKLFF
. . TRBJ1-2 TRBV5-8 TGTGCCAGCAGCCCTACGGACAGCCTCTATGGCTACACCTTC CASSPTDSLYGYTF
. . TRBJ2-2 TRBV5-1 TGCGCCAGCAGCGCGGGACAAAACACCGGGGAGCTGTTTTTT CASSAGQNTGELFF
TRBD2 once TRBJ2-3 TRBV6-6 TGTGCCAGCAGTCCGGCCGGGGGGGGCACAGATACGCAGTATTTT CASSPAGGGTDTQYF
TRBD1 few TRBJ1-2 TRBV7-2 TGTGCCAGCAGCCTCAGGGCCCCGACAGGGGCTAACTATGGCTACACCTTC CASSLRAPTGANYGYTF
TRBD1 . TRBJ1-2 TRBV5-6 TGTGCCAGCAGCTGGGGACAGGTCGGGTTCTATGGCTACACCTTC CASSWGQVGFYGYTF
TRBD1 . TRBJ1-4 TRBV6-5 TGTGCCAGCACCCCGAGACAGGGAACTAATGAAAAACTGTTTTTT CASTPRQGTNEKLFF
. . TRBJ1-1 TRBV29-1 TGCAGCGTTGATGTCAGTATGAACACTGAAGCTTTCTTT CSVDVSMNTEAFF
TRBD1 . TRBJ1-2 TRBV29-1 TGCAGCGCCTCTCCAGAGGGGGCGGACTATGGCTACACCTTC CSASPEGADYGYTF
. . TRBJ2-5 TRBV5-1 TGCGCCAGCAGCCTATTACCAGACCAAGAGACCCAGTACTTC CASSLLPDQETQYF
. . TRBJ1-4 TRBV6-6 TGTGCCGCCGCTTCATCGGCAACCGGGCCCAATGAAAAACTGTTTTTT CAAASSATGPNEKLFF
TRBD1 . TRBJ1-5 TRBV9 TGTGCCAGCAATAAAGGGGGCGAACTACAGCCCCAGCATTTT CASNKGGELQPQHF
. . TRBJ1-1 TRBV5-5 TGTGCCAGCAGCTCTGGATCCAAGAACACTGAAGCTTTCTTT CASSSGSKNTEAFF
. . TRBJ1-5 TRBV9 TGTGCCAGCAGCGTAGATGATCAGCCCCAGCATTTT CASSVDDQPQHF
. . TRBJ2-3 TRBV3-1/TRBV3-2 TGTGCCAGCAGCCAAGTAGGAGCAGGGGAGAAAGATACGCAGTATTTT CASSQVGAGEKDTQYF
. . TRBJ1-2 TRBV5-1 TGCGCCAGCAGCTTGTCCCCGACAAACATCGTACCTTATGGCTACACCTTC CASSLSPTNIVPYGYTF
TRBD1 few TRBJ1-1 TRBV27 TGTGCCAGCAGTTACCGGGACAGAATCATGAACACTGAAGCTTTCTTT CASSYRDRIMNTEAFF
. . TRBJ2-1 TRBV29-1 TGCAGCGTTGTCTCGGACGGTTACAATGAGCAGTTCTTC CSVVSDGYNEQFF
. few TRBJ2-1 TRBV6-4 TGTGCCAGCAGTGCGACCGCCACCTACAATGAGCAGTTCTTC CASSATATYNEQFF
. . TRBJ1-1 TRBV3-1/TRBV3-2 TGTGCCAGCAGCCAAGTTGGGGCGCGGACTGAAGCTTTCTTT CASSQVGARTEAFF
. . TRBJ2-2 TRBV4-3 TGCGCCAGCAGCTCCTATCAGAACACCGGGGAGCTGTTTTTT CASSSYQNTGELFF
. . TRBJ2-6 TRBV7-9 TGTGCCAGCTTACATCTCGGAGGGGGACAGCCTGGGGCCAACGTCCTGACTTTC CASLHLGGGQPGANVLTF
. . TRBJ1-4 TRBV27 TGTGCCAGCAGAGCTCAGACCGCGCCTAATGAAAAACTGTTTTTT CASRAQTAPNEKLFF
TRBD1 . TRBJ1-2 TRBV6-5 TGTGCCAGCAGTCTTTTGCAGGGGGGGTATGGCTACACCTTC CASSLLQGGYGYTF